One sample yielded the 30 T cell receptor beta chains listed below, sequenced in a study of blood T cell repertoires in COVID-19. This table comes from immunoSEQ multiplex PCR, and its TCRdb copy is limited to in-frame clones, with some not included. The repertoire consists of about 200,000 clones, with 80% to 90% occurring once and the leading ten covering roughly 1.2%. The sequencing sample was made of PBMCs or T cells enriched from blood (not recorded which). These receptors all stem from a man aged 30 to 45 who had recovered from COVID-19.

J is TRBJ1-5 and V is TRBV29-1; D may be TRBD1 (5 bases). Germline assignment: CDR1 SQVTM and CDR2 ANQGSEA. Deletions cut 4 bases from V and 2 bases from J, with 9 bases between. The CDR3 length is 13 residues. The CDR3 DNA follows: TGCAGCGTTGTAGGGGAGGGCAATCAGCCCCAGCATTTT. It specifies CSVVGEGNQPQHF.

V gene TRBV12-3 or TRBV12-4 combines with J gene TRBJ1-2; 8 bases fit TRBD1. V was pared by 10 bases and J by 3 bases, with 7 bases of the junction left unmatched. The CDR3 has 13 residues. CDR3 region: CATLGQDHYGYTF. DNA for the CDR3: TGTGCCACCCTGGGACAGGACCACTATGGCTACACCTTC.

The genes are TRBV10-3 and TRBJ2-6, with a tentative D call TRBD2 (5 bases). Trimming removed 1 base at V and 0 bases at J, with 22 bases between. The CDR3 runs 21 residues. The germline CDR1 and CDR2 sequences are ENHRY and SYGVKD. The CDR3 spells CAISELMGGRAISSGANVLTF. The DNA of the CDR3 is TGTGCCATCAGTGAGTTAATGGGCGGGCGGGCCATAAGCTCTGGGGCCAACGTCCTGACTTTC.

V and J are TRBV7-2 and TRBJ2-7; a weak D match, TRBD1 (6 bases). Germline values: CDR1 SGHTA, CDR2 FQGNSA. Trimming removed 4 bases at V and 0 bases at J, with 16 bases between. The CDR3 sequence is 16 residues long. As DNA, the CDR3 is TGTGCCAGCAGCTACGGACAGTACTTCAGCTCCTACGAGCAGTACTTC. Its protein is CASSYGQYFSSYEQYF.

The rearrangement uses TRBV19 and TRBJ2-1, with D perhaps matching TRBD1 (9 bases). The CDR3 is 19 residues long. The V gene's germline CDR1 is LNHDA and CDR2 SQIVND (reference sequence). V was cut by 3 bases and J by 7 bases, with 28 bases left in between. DNA for the CDR3: TGTGCCAGTAGTATGACGGGGACAGGGACCAGCGGGAGTTCTAATGAGCAGTTCTTC. This encodes CASSMTGTGTSGSSNEQFF.

The chain recombines TRBV2 with TRBJ1-1; 7 nucleotides match TRBD1. CDR1 and CDR2 from the germline V gene are SNHLY and FYNNEI. With 4 bases clipped from V and 0 bases from J, the junction kept 5 bases outside the gene matches. This CDR3 is 15 amino acids long. The chain's CDR3 is CASSVSTGMNTEAFF. The CDR3 region has the DNA TGTGCCAGCAGTGTCTCGACAGGGATGAACACTGAAGCTTTCTTT.

V usage is TRBV4-2 and J usage is TRBJ1-1, with TRBD1 matching 7 bases. This CDR3 is built from 17 residues. Germline CDR1 LGHNA, CDR2 YNFKEQ. With 4 bases clipped from V and 3 bases from J, the junction kept 14 bases outside the gene matches. CDR3 sequence (DNA): TGTGCCAGCAGCCCCCATTCGACCGGCAGGGGGGACACTGAAGCTTTCTTT. Its protein is CASSPHSTGRGDTEAFF.

The chain carries TRBV10-3 and TRBJ2-3, with D tentatively TRBD1 (5 bases). CDR3 length equals 15 residues. Deletions cut 7 bases from V and 2 bases from J, with 16 bases between. Germline values: CDR1 ENHRY, CDR2 SYGVKD. CDR3 residues: CAIIMVVRVTDTQYF. In DNA, the CDR3 is TGTGCCATCATTATGGTAGTCAGGGTCACAGATACGCAGTATTTT.

The rearrangement links TRBV6-2 or TRBV6-3 to TRBJ2-2, with a possible D match to TRBD1 (5 bases). V was cut by 0 bases and J by 2 bases, with 13 bases left in between. Germline V gives CDR1 MNHEY, CDR2 SVGEGT. The CDR3 consists of 17 residues. CDR3 nucleotides: TGTGCCAGCAGTTACTCGTTTGGTGACAGCAACACCGGGGAGCTGTTTTTT. This sequence encodes CASSYSFGDSNTGELFF.

The rearrangement links TRBV11-2 to TRBJ2-3, with D perhaps matching TRBD2 (6 bases). CDR1 and CDR2 from the germline V gene are SGHAT and FQNNGV. The CDR3 has 14 amino acids. Trimming removed 1 base from V and 6 bases from J, with 11 bases in between. The CDR3 coding sequence is TGTGCCAGCAGCTTAGGGACTACTTACGATACGCAGTATTTT. Translating gives CASSLGTTYDTQYF.

The chain uses TRBV2 and TRBJ2-7, with 8 bases aligning to TRBD1. Germline CDR1 and CDR2: SNHLY and FYNNEI. This CDR3 contains 15 residues. Unmatched junction bases numbered 8, after V lost 6 bases and J lost 1 base. The CDR3 DNA reads as TGTGCCAGCAGCGCACAGGGGGATTTGTCCTACGAGCAGTACTTC. This translates into CASSAQGDLSYEQYF.

The V and J genes are TRBV4-3 and TRBJ1-1; D is unclear. Deletions cut 1 base from V and 4 bases from J, with 10 bases between. The CDR3 loop spans 14 amino acids. Germline values: CDR1 LGHNA, CDR2 YSLEER. CDR3 residues: CASSQVEGGTEAFF. In nucleotides, the CDR3 is TGCGCCAGCAGCCAAGTTGAGGGAGGCACTGAAGCTTTCTTT.

This chain links TRBV18 with TRBJ2-2; D may be TRBD2 (7 bases). Between the trimmed V and J ends, which lost 3 bases and 1 base, there was a span of 12 bases. The CDR3 has 16 amino acids. In germline, CDR1 is KGHSH, CDR2 LQKENI. As DNA, the CDR3 is TGTGCCAGCTCACCTGGGGGGGCCTGGAACACCGGGGAGCTGTTTTTT. Translation: CASSPGGAWNTGELFF.

This clone was recorded once. This chain joins TRBV9 and TRBJ1-2; possible D gene TRBD1, 6 bases. Trimming took off 6 bases at V and 3 bases at J, with 15 bases between the two ends. Germline V gene lookup returns CDR1 SGDLS and CDR2 YYNGEE. The CDR3 runs 14 residues. The CDR3 region has the DNA TGTGCCAGCAACACAGGGTCGACAGACTATGGCTACACCTTC. Its translation: CASNTGSTDYGYTF.

V usage is TRBV6-2 or TRBV6-3 and J usage is TRBJ2-5, with TRBD2 matching over 7 bases. The CDR3 has 15 residues. CDR1 is MNHEY and CDR2 is SVGEGT in the germline V gene. V lost 5 bases, J lost 4 bases, and 10 bases stayed unmatched. CDR3 sequence: CASSASGEGLETQYF. The CDR3, as DNA: TGTGCCAGCAGTGCGTCGGGGGAGGGTTTAGAGACCCAGTACTTC.

CDR3 DNA: TGTGCCAGCCAGACTAGCGGGAGGACTGAGCAGTTCTTC. Translation gives CASQTSGRTEQFF. This chain connects TRBV14 to TRBJ2-1, with 13 bases matching TRBD2. Trimming cost V 8 bases and J 9 bases; bases outside gene matches: 4. This CDR3 is 13 amino acids long. Germline V gene lookup returns CDR1 SGHDN and CDR2 FVKESK.

This chain uses TRBV30 with TRBJ1-4; 10 bases agree with TRBD1. The CDR3 runs to 14 residues. J lost 8 bases, V lost 1 base, and 4 bases had no gene match. CDR1 and CDR2 (germline): GTSNPN, SVGIG (reference sequence). The CDR3, as DNA: TGTGCCTGGAGTGGTGACAGGGGGCGAGAAAAACTGTTTTTT. Its translation: CAWSGDRGREKLFF.

This rearrangement joins TRBV7-2 to TRBJ1-5, with D tentatively TRBD1 (6 bases). The CDR3 totals 14 residues. The ends were cut back, 5 bases at V and 5 bases at J, with 13 bases in the middle. Germline CDR1 is SGHTA and CDR2 is FQGNSA. The CDR3: CASSTGGGYQPQHF. CDR3 DNA sequence: TGTGCCAGCAGCACGGGGGGGGGCTATCAGCCCCAGCATTTT.

The table lists this clone with a count of one. The V gene is TRBV6-6, the J gene TRBJ2-1; no definite D call. The length of the CDR3 is 14 residues. V lost 8 bases and J 0 bases, leaving 11 bases between the germline ends. Germline CDR1 reads MNHNY; CDR2 reads SVGAGI (reference sequence). DNA for the CDR3: TGTGCCAGCTCCGATATGAGCTCCTACAATGAGCAGTTCTTC. This encodes CASSDMSSYNEQFF.

J is TRBJ2-4 and V is TRBV2, with 8 bases fitting TRBD1. From germline, CDR1 is SNHLY and CDR2 FYNNEI. CDR3 size: 14 residues. Losses at the gene ends were 6 bases for V and 2 bases for J; bases not matched to a gene: 3. CDR3 sequence: CASRDRVTKNIQYF. The CDR3 DNA reads as TGTGCCAGCAGGGACAGGGTGACCAAAAACATTCAGTACTTC.

For the CDR3, the DNA is TGCGCCAGGGAAAGGAGTTTTGGTAAGTCACCCCTCCACTTT. It is translated as CARERSFGKSPLHF. V is TRBV5-1 and J is TRBJ1-6; D not certain. Trimming took off 8 bases at V and 10 bases at J, with 19 bases between the two ends. Looked up from germline, CDR1 is SGHRS and CDR2 is YFSETQ. The CDR3 has 14 amino acids.

This clone was counted between two and nine times. The rearrangement links TRBV30 to TRBJ2-7, with TRBD1 matching over 7 bases. Germline V gives CDR1 GTSNPN, CDR2 SVGIG (reference sequence). V lost 4 bases, J lost 5 bases, and 5 bases stayed unmatched. This CDR3 is built from 12 residues. The CDR3 DNA sequence: TGTGCCTGGAAACAGGGGTATGACGAGCAGTACTTC. This gives the protein CAWKQGYDEQYF.

J is TRBJ2-1 and V is TRBV27, with 12 bases aligning to TRBD2. In germline, CDR1 is MNHEY, CDR2 SMNVEV (reference sequence). There are 16 residues in the CDR3. The junction had 9 bases not matched to a gene; V was cut back by 8 bases and J by 4 bases. The CDR3 nucleotides are TGTGCCAGCGGGAAACGGACTAGCGGGATGTACAATGAGCAGTTCTTC. This codes for CASGKRTSGMYNEQFF.

The J gene is TRBJ2-3, the V gene TRBV4-3; D may be TRBD1 (6 bases). V was shortened by 0 bases and J by 4 bases, with 14 bases between the two germline ends. Germline CDR1 and CDR2: LGHNA and YSLEER. This CDR3 spans 16 amino acids. The CDR3 protein is CASSQEGWGTPDTQYF. The CDR3 DNA follows: TGCGCCAGCAGCCAAGAGGGATGGGGGACACCAGATACGCAGTATTTT.

This chain uses TRBV5-4 with TRBJ1-5; weak D call: TRBD1 (5 bases). V dropped 2 bases and J dropped 0 bases, with 9 bases sitting between them. The CDR3 has 15 residues. The germline gives CDR1 SGHNT, CDR2 YYREEE (reference sequence). CDR3 sequence (DNA): TGTGCCAGCAGCTTTGGAGGGGTTAGCAATCAGCCCCAGCATTTT. Protein sequence: CASSFGGVSNQPQHF.

The chain links TRBV23-1 to TRBJ1-5; TRBD1 aligns across 7 bases. TRBV23-1 is labeled an ORF, and its function is uncertain. The V and J ends lost 6 bases and 2 bases, in that order; junction bases with no gene match: 4. The CDR3 is 14 residues long. The chain's CDR3 is CASRPGQGNQPQHF. DNA of the CDR3: TGCGCCAGCAGGCCTGGACAGGGCAATCAGCCCCAGCATTTT.

The chain carries TRBV7-9 and TRBJ1-1; 7 bases agree with TRBD1. This CDR3 has 14 amino acids. With V trimmed by 4 bases and J by 2 bases, 4 bases remained unmatched. Germline V gene data show CDR1 as SEHNR and CDR2 as FQNEAQ (reference sequence). For the CDR3, the DNA is TGTGCCAGCAGCTCGTGGGACAGCAACACTGAAGCTTTCTTT. Its protein is CASSSWDSNTEAFF.

The chain links TRBV6-5 to TRBJ2-1; the match to TRBD2 covers 14 bases. Germline lookup yields CDR1 MNHEY and CDR2 SVGAGI. Trimming removed 8 bases from V and 4 bases from J; junction bases left unmatched: 1. The CDR3 has 14 amino acids. The CDR3 DNA reads as TGTGCCAGCGGACTAGCGGGGGGATACAATGAGCAGTTCTTC. It encodes CASGLAGGYNEQFF.

The genes are TRBV24-1 and TRBJ2-5; 9 bases are a match to TRBD1. This CDR3 is 17 amino acids long. With V trimmed by 3 bases and J by 4 bases, 11 bases remained unmatched. The V gene's germline CDR1 is KGHDR and CDR2 SFDVKD. The CDR3 DNA reads TGTGCCACCAGTGATAGAACCGGGACAGGGCGGGGAGAGACCCAGTACTTC. Translating gives CATSDRTGTGRGETQYF.

V and J are TRBV7-2 and TRBJ1-5; D is uncertain. The germline V gene has CDR1 SGHTA and CDR2 FQGNSA. V lost 5 bases and J 6 bases, leaving 17 bases between the germline ends. The CDR3 spans 15 residues. The DNA of the CDR3 is TGTGCCAGCAGCCCAACATCAGGTTCGTCTCAGCCCCAGCATTTT. It translates to CASSPTSGSSQPQHF.